This is a list of T cell receptor beta chains from one sample in a study of T cell responses to AZD1222 COVID-19 vaccine. Here immunoSEQ multiplex PCR was the method, and the copy in TCRdb shows in-frame clones only, minus some. This table holds 20,000 to 25,000 clones, 65% to 90% found once. The sequencing used peripheral blood, collected on day 0 of AZD1222 vaccination. The receptors were gathered from an adult in good health. The CDR3 runs from the conserved cysteine through the conserved F or W. The D gene is left open where the match is weak. The listing skips clone size in some rows; elsewhere it reads once, few, many or a size class.

abundance | j_gene | d_gene | v_gene | CDR3nt | CDR3aa
- | TRBJ2-2 | - | TRBV5-6 | TGTGCCAGCAGACTAGAGAGGGGGGCCGGCGGCGGGGAGCTGTTTTTT | CASRLERGAGGGELFF
- | TRBJ2-5 | - | TRBV28 | TGTGCCAGCAGTCCGGGGACCAAAGAGTCCCAGTACTTC | CASSPGTKESQYF
few | TRBJ2-7 | - | TRBV27 | TGTGCCAGCAGTTTGACTAGGTTCTACGAGCAGTACTTC | CASSLTRFYEQYF
- | TRBJ1-2 | - | TRBV25-1 | TGTGCCAGCAGTGGCCGACGGCTGGACGAGGAGAACTATGGCTACACCTTC | CASSGRRLDEENYGYTF
- | TRBJ2-5 | TRBD1 | TRBV7-9 | TGTGCCAGCAGCTTGGACCGACAGGGAAAACAAAAAAGGGGGACCCAGTACTTC | CASSLDRQGKQKRGTQYF
- | TRBJ2-1 | TRBD1 | TRBV28 | TGTGCCAGCAGTGGTCTGACAGGGGGCAACTACAATGAGCAGTTCTTC | CASSGLTGGNYNEQFF
- | TRBJ2-7 | TRBD1 | TRBV11-2 | TGTGCCAGCAGCTCGGGACAGGGACTCACCTACGAGCAGTACTTC | CASSSGQGLTYEQYF
once | TRBJ1-1 | - | TRBV19 | TGTGCCAGTAGCAAGACTGGGGGGAACACTGAAGCTTTCTTT | CASSKTGGNTEAFF
- | TRBJ2-2 | - | TRBV7-9 | TGTGCCAGCAGCTTAGCTTACAACACCGGGGAGCTGTTTTTT | CASSLAYNTGELFF
- | TRBJ1-6 | - | TRBV4-3 | TGCGCCAGCAGCCAAGGATATAATTCACCCCTCCACTTT | CASSQGYNSPLHF
- | TRBJ2-3 | - | TRBV12-3/TRBV12-4 | TGTGCCAGCAGCAGACTAGACCCAGATACGCAGTATTTT | CASSRLDPDTQYF
- | TRBJ1-1 | - | TRBV27 | TGTGCCAGCAGAAGATCAGGCTGGGGCGACACTGAAGCTTTCTTT | CASRRSGWGDTEAFF
- | TRBJ2-5 | TRBD2 | TRBV11-2 | TGTGCCAGCAGCTTAATGGGACTAGCGGGACAAGAGACCCAGTACTTC | CASSLMGLAGQETQYF
- | TRBJ2-7 | - | TRBV27 | TGTGCCAGCAGTAAACTTCAACCAAACGGACAGAACGAGCAGTACTTC | CASSKLQPNGQNEQYF
- | TRBJ2-1 | TRBD1 | TRBV30 | TGTGCCTGGCTCGAAGGGACAGGGGCCTACAATGAGCAGTTCTTC | CAWLEGTGAYNEQFF
- | TRBJ2-7 | - | TRBV19 | TGTGCCAGTAGTGCGGTGGCATTGAGCTCCTACGAGCAGTACTTC | CASSAVALSSYEQYF
once | TRBJ2-3 | - | TRBV28 | TGTGCCAGCAGTGTAGGTAACCCAGATACGCAGTATTTT | CASSVGNPDTQYF
- | TRBJ2-7 | - | TRBV18 | TGTGCCAGCTCACCAGGAATATCCCCGACTGTCGAGCAGTACTTC | CASSPGISPTVEQYF
- | TRBJ1-2 | TRBD1 | TRBV2 | TGTGCCAGCAGACCTGGGGGGTGGACAGGGAGTGACTATGGCTACACCTTC | CASRPGGWTGSDYGYTF
- | TRBJ2-7 | TRBD1 | TRBV28 | TGTGCCAGCAGTCCGGGACAGGGGGCCTACGAGCAGTACTTC | CASSPGQGAYEQYF
- | TRBJ1-1 | - | TRBV4-3 | TGCGCCAGCAGCCAAGAGTCAGGGGCGAACACTGAAGCTTTCTTT | CASSQESGANTEAFF
- | TRBJ2-7 | - | TRBV13 | TGTGCCAGCAGCTTAGGGGGATCCTACGAGCAGTACTTC | CASSLGGSYEQYF
- | TRBJ2-7 | TRBD2 | TRBV4-2 | TGTGCCAGCAGCCCTAGCGGGGGGCGGTACGAGCAGTACTTC | CASSPSGGRYEQYF
- | TRBJ2-3 | TRBD2 | TRBV6-4 | TGTGCCAGCAGCCCTGGGACTAGCGGGCAGGCAGATACGCAGTATTTT | CASSPGTSGQADTQYF
- | TRBJ1-4 | - | TRBV5-1 | TGCGCCAGCAGCTATTCAGGGGCCGCAACTAATGAAAAACTGTTTTTT | CASSYSGAATNEKLFF
- | TRBJ1-5 | - | TRBV28 | TGTGCCAGCAGTAACCCAGGGCAGCCCCAGCATTTT | CASSNPGQPQHF